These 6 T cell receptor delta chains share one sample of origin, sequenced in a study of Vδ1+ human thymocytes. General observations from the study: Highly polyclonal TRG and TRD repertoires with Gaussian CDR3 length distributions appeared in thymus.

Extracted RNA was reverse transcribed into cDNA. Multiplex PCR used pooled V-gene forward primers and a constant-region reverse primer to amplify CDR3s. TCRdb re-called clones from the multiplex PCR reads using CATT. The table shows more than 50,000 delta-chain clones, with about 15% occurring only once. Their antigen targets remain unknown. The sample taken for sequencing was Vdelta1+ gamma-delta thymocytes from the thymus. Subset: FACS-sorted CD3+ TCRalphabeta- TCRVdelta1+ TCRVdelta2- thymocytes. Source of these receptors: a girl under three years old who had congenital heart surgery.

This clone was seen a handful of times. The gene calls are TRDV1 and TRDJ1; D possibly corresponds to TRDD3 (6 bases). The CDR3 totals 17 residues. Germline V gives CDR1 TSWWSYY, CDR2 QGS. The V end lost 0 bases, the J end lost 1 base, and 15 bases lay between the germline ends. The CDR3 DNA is TGTGCTCTTGGGGAACTGCACACAGGGGGAATCACCGATAAACTCATCTTT. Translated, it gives CALGELHTGGITDKLIF.

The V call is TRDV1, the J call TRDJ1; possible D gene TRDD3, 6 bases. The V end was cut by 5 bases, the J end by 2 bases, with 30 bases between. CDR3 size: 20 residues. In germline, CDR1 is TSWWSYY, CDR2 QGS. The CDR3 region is CALGRDPHAYSGGGTDKLIF. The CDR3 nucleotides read TGTGCTCTTGGGAGAGATCCTCACGCCTATTCCGGGGGGGGAACCGATAAACTCATCTTT.

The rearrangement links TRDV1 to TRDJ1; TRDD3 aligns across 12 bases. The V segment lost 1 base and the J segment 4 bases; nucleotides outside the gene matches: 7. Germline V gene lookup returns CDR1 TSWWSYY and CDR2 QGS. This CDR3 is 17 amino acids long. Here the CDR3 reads CALGERDWGIPGDKLIF. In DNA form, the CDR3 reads TGTGCTCTTGGGGAACGCGACTGGGGGATACCGGGCGATAAACTCATCTTT.

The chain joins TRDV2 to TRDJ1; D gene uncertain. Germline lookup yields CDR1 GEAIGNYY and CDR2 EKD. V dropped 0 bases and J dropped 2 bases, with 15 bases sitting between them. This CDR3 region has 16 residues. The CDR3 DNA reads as TGTGCCTGTGACACCTTAGGGGCGGGGCGTACCGATAAACTCATCTTT. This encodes CACDTLGAGRTDKLIF.

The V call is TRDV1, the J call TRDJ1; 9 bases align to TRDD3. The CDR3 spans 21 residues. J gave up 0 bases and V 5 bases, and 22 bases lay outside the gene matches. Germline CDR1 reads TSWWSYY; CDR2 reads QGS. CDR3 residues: CALGPPPTAYWGTGYTDKLIF. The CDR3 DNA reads TGTGCTCTTGGGCCGCCCCCCACAGCCTACTGGGGGACGGGGTACACCGATAAACTCATCTTT.

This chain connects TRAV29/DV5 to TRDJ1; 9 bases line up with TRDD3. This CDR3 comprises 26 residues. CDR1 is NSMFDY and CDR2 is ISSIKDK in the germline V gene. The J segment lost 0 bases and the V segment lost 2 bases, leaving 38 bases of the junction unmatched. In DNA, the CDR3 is TGTGCAGCAAGACCCCTCGAAACTACTTCCCCTACCCCGTACTGGGGGACCCCCCCGCACACCGATAAACTCATCTTT. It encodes CAARPLETTSPTPYWGTPPHTDKLIF.